This TCR beta chain was identified during a study of cytomegalovirus exposure and HLA in healthy donors. General study results and limits: In vitro assays verified that three CMV-associated chains recognized CMV antigens specifically. When a later analysis was performed, an Asian-associated ancestry cluster reportedly had fewer N-insertions than the approximately 690-donor mean. Sequencing likely generated an artifact that appeared as a cluster of highly shared sequence variants.

The PCR ran on 60 Vbeta and 13 Jbeta primers. Here immunoSEQ multiplex PCR was the method, and the copy in TCRdb shows in-frame clones only, minus some. The sample table includes around 75,000 clones. Remarks on this clone: Its cognate antigen is unknown.

In germline, CDR1 is SGHVS, CDR2 FNYEAQ. J was trimmed by 5 bases and V by 5 bases; bases with no gene match: 9. This CDR3 comprises 15 residues. The receptor's source is a man aged 50-60 years in good health and CMV-seropositive. The chain combines TRBV7-6 with TRBJ2-5; TRBD1 matches at 9 bases. Sample: PBMCs. CDR3: CASSTNTGGGETQYF. The DNA of the CDR3 is TGTGCCAGCAGCACCAACACAGGGGGCGGTGAGACCCAGTACTTC.